This T cell receptor beta chain is drawn from a study of CD8 T cells in Susac syndrome. The RNA input was about 0.5 to 1 ug, and it was reverse transcribed with random hexamers. TCRdb re-analysed the immunoSEQ multiplex PCR reads in MiXCR, keeping a single row per CDR3 protein. The sample consists of roughly 75,000 distinct CDR3 sequences, 90% to 95% of them appearing once. Overall study findings and caveats: The CD4+ T cell repertoires, which came from Susac syndrome patients, showed no sign of clonal expansion.

Of note for this clonotype: Its matching antigen is unknown.

This CDR3 comprises 15 residues. Trimming shortened V by 1 base and J by 6 bases, and 13 bases separated the two germline ends. The germline gives CDR1 SNHLY, CDR2 FYNNEI. The receptor was isolated from a human donor with Susac syndrome. The chain combines TRBV2 with TRBJ1-5; D might be TRBD1 (5 bases). Input material: CD4+ T cells from PBMCs. CDR3 amino acids: CASSEVGRQGQPQHF. The CDR3 region has the DNA TGTGCCAGCAGTGAAGTTGGCCGTCAGGGTCAGCCCCAGCATTTT.